This T cell receptor beta chain emerged from a study of blood T cells in healthy people across ages. Through a sample-barcoded 5' primer and a J-beta primer mix, a second PCR was run for about 6 to 11 cycles. Through a template-switch adaptor with 12 random nucleotides, each cDNA molecule received a tag. One entry per CDR3 protein, called by TCRdb with MiXCR from the 5' RACE reads. Of around 500,000 distinct CDR3 sequences detected, around 27% appear once; the ten largest clones hold approximately 3.5%. V was clipped by 3 bases and J by 3 bases, with 9 bases between them. Germline V gene sequence: CDR1 LNHDA, CDR2 SQIVND (reference sequence). This CDR3 has 14 amino acids. These data are also associated with another study on T cells of mothers and their children. This second study says: cDNA was synthesized from all extracted RNA at approximately 1.5 ug per reaction. A primer called M1S, used in the second PCR, added sample barcodes and 2-4 random nucleotides. It was related mother-child pairs that showed slightly higher overlap than unrelated pairs, without reaching significance.

The sequenced material came from blood. This clonotype was sampled from a boy aged 2-15 years in good health. The V and J genes are TRBV19 and TRBJ2-4; D gene unclear. In DNA form, the CDR3 reads TGTGCCAGTAGTATGAGAGTCTTCAAAAACATTCAGTACTTC. It yields the protein CASSMRVFKNIQYF.